These 20 T cell receptor beta chains originate from one sample sequenced in a study of blood T cells in healthy people across ages. A sample-barcoded 5' primer and a J-beta primer mix were used in a second PCR of roughly 6 to 12 cycles. TCRdb itself ran the 5' RACE reads through MiXCR, one entry per CDR3 protein. The data contain 650,000 to 1,000,000 distinct CDR3 sequences, around 36% of them seen just once; the ten biggest clones take up 13%. Material: blood. The receptors derive from a man aged 18 to 29 in good health.

In this sample, this clonotype turned up a few times. The chain has TRBV9 and TRBJ1-6, with D perhaps matching TRBD1 (5 bases). The ends were cut back, 3 bases at V and 6 bases at J, with 16 bases in the middle. Germline CDR1 is SGDLS and CDR2 is YYNGEE. The CDR3 extends over 16 amino acids. This CDR3 reads CASSGLGGTLNSPLHF. Here the CDR3 DNA reads TGTGCCAGCAGCGGACTGGGGGGGACTCTTAATTCACCCCTCCACTTT. Drawing the rest from reference TRBV9 and TRBJ1-6, the complete variable domain is DSGVTQTPKHLITATGQRVTLRCSPRSGDLSVYWYQQSLDQGLQFLIQYYNGEERAKGNILERFSAQQFPDLHSELNLSSLELGDSALYFCASSGLGGTLNSPLHFGNGTRLTVT.

This clonotype was seen ten or more times. The V gene is TRBV5-5, the J gene TRBJ2-7; a weak D match, TRBD2 (5 bases). The CDR3 is made up of 14 amino acids. The germline V gene encodes CDR1 SGHKS and CDR2 YYEKEE (reference sequence). V shed 1 base and J shed 0 bases, with 8 bases lying between them. Here the CDR3 DNA reads TGTGCCAGCAGCTTGATAGCGAGCTCCTACGAGCAGTACTTC. It encodes CASSLIASSYEQYF.

This clonotype was counted between two and nine times. The rearrangement links TRBV6-2 or TRBV6-3 to TRBJ2-5, with 10 bases identical to TRBD2. Germline trimming cut 1 base from V and 2 bases from J; bases unmatched to any gene: 4. CDR3 length equals 16 residues. Germline V CDR1 and CDR2: MNHEY, SVGEGT. The chain's CDR3 is CASSYWSGGGQETQYF. CDR3 in DNA: TGTGCCAGCAGTTACTGGAGCGGGGGGGGACAAGAGACCCAGTACTTC.

This rearrangement joins TRBV5-1 to TRBJ2-3; 12 bases align to TRBD2. This CDR3 comprises 16 residues. The germline CDR1 and CDR2 sequences are SGHRS and YFSETQ. V shed 1 base and J 4 bases; nucleotides not matched to a gene: 4. CDR3 in DNA: TGCGCCAGCAGCTTGCTAGCGGGGGGGCCAGCAGATACGCAGTATTTT. Protein sequence: CASSLLAGGPADTQYF. Looking up the rest from reference TRBV5-1 and TRBJ2-3 gives the full variable domain: KAGVTQTPRYLIKTRGQQVTLSCSPISGHRSVSWYQQTPGQGLQFLFEYFSETQRNKGNFPGRFSGRQFSNSRSEMNVSTLELGDSALYLCASSLLAGGPADTQYFGPGTRLTVL.

This clonotype was seen repeatedly, ten times or more. The chain employs TRBV29-1 and TRBJ1-2; 9 bases map to TRBD1. This CDR3 is 13 amino acids long. From germline, CDR1 is SQVTM and CDR2 ANQGSEA. V lost 6 bases, J lost 8 bases, and 10 bases stayed unmatched. The CDR3 bases are TGCAGCGTCGGGACAGGGCCCCAGGGGGGCTACACCTTC. Amino acids: CSVGTGPQGGYTF. Full variable domain (outside the CDR3, taken from reference TRBV29-1 and TRBJ1-2): SAVISQKPSRDICQRGTSLTIQCQVDSQVTMMFWYRQQPGQSLTLIATANQGSEATYESGFVIDKFPISRPNLTFSTLTVSNMSPEDSSIYLCSVGTGPQGGYTFGSGTRLTVV.

The chain is built from TRBV25-1 and TRBJ1-5; D ambiguous. The germline V gene encodes CDR1 MGHDK and CDR2 SYGVNS. The CDR3 extends over 14 amino acids. The V end lost 2 bases, the J end lost 0 bases, and 5 bases lay between the germline ends. Written as DNA, the CDR3 is TGTGCCAGCAGTGAAAGACTTAGCAATCAGCCCCAGCATTTT. It encodes CASSERLSNQPQHF.

A few counts support this clonotype. The gene calls are TRBV2 and TRBJ2-7; D uncertain. CDR1 SNHLY and CDR2 FYNNEI come from the germline V gene. The CDR3 is 13 residues long. With 8 bases removed from V and 2 bases from J, the gap between germline ends came to 13 bases. Written as DNA, the CDR3 is TGTGCCAGCCAGGCGGAGACCACCTACGAGCAGTACTTC. Translating gives CASQAETTYEQYF.

This clonotype has just a few counts. The rearrangement uses TRBV5-1 and TRBJ2-2; unclear D gene. This CDR3 contains 11 residues. Germline CDR1 reads SGHRS; CDR2 reads YFSETQ. The V end was cut by 6 bases, the J end by 3 bases, with 3 bases between. The CDR3 spells CASTDTGELFF. In DNA, the CDR3 is TGCGCCAGCACCGACACCGGGGAGCTGTTTTTT.

This clonotype was seen a few times. The chain recombines TRBV2 with TRBJ2-3; no clear D gene. CDR3 length equals 15 residues. The V and J ends lost 10 bases and 1 base respectively, with 18 bases between them. Per the germline V gene, CDR1 is SNHLY and CDR2 is FYNNEI. This CDR3 reads CATSSWAVGTDTQYF. The CDR3 nucleotides are TGTGCCACCTCCTCATGGGCTGTAGGCACAGATACGCAGTATTTT.

This chain joins TRBV27 and TRBJ2-2, with 7 bases lining up with TRBD1. V was clipped by 3 bases and J by 2 bases; unmatched bases: 6. The CDR3 runs to 16 residues. Germline CDR1 and CDR2: MNHEY and SMNVEV (reference sequence). This CDR3 reads CASSFTTGVNTGELFF. The CDR3 DNA follows: TGTGCCAGCAGTTTCACTACAGGGGTCAACACCGGGGAGCTGTTTTTT.

The genes are TRBV21-1 and TRBJ2-2. TRBV21-1 is described as a pseudogene. This CDR3 has 19 residues. The CDR3 DNA follows: TGTGCCAGCAGAGAAGAGCCGGAAGCGAGACGCTCGGACACCGGGGAGCTGTTTTTT. It yields the protein CASREEPEARRSDTGELFF.

The V call is TRBV6-1, the J call TRBJ1-6; TRBD1 aligns across 7 bases. The germline gives CDR1 MNHNS, CDR2 SASEGT. The CDR3 length is 17 residues. Trimming cost V 3 bases and J 4 bases; bases outside gene matches: 9. In nucleotides, the CDR3 is TGTGCCAGCAGTGATACGATAGGGACAGCTTATAATTCACCCCTCCACTTT. Translated, it gives CASSDTIGTAYNSPLHF.

This clonotype was observed many times. The V gene is TRBV7-6, the J gene TRBJ1-2, with D unresolved. V shed 5 bases and J shed 4 bases, with 32 bases lying between them. The CDR3 runs to 20 residues. The germline V gene has CDR1 SGHVS and CDR2 FNYEAQ. Here the CDR3 DNA reads TGTGCCAGCAGCCCATACTCCAGACCCCAACGAAAGTTCTCGCTCTATGGCTACACCTTC. Translation: CASSPYSRPQRKFSLYGYTF. The whole variable domain, remainder taken from reference TRBV7-6 and TRBJ1-2, is GAGVSQSPRYKVTKRGQDVALRCDPISGHVSLYWYRQALGQGPEFLTYFNYEAQQDKSGLPNDRFSAERPEGSISTLTIQRTEQRDSAMYRCASSPYSRPQRKFSLYGYTFGSGTRLTVV.

The chain couples TRBV4-2 to TRBJ2-3, with D perhaps being TRBD1 or TRBD2 (5 bases each). V dropped 0 bases and J dropped 6 bases, with 19 bases sitting between them. The CDR3 totals 17 residues. Germline-derived CDR1 and CDR2 are LGHNA and YNFKEQ. CDR3: CASSQEGEPGSGDTQYF. As DNA, the CDR3 is TGTGCCAGCAGCCAAGAGGGGGAGCCCGGGTCCGGGGATACGCAGTATTTT.

The V and J genes are TRBV6-1 and TRBJ1-5; D gene ambiguous. Germline V gene lookup returns CDR1 MNHNS and CDR2 SASEGT. The CDR3 runs 15 residues. Between the trimmed V and J ends, which lost 8 bases and 1 base, there was a span of 15 bases. The CDR3 is CASAWEIWSNQPQHF. As DNA, the CDR3 is TGTGCCAGCGCTTGGGAAATATGGAGCAATCAGCCCCAGCATTTT.

The rearrangement joins TRBV3-1 to TRBJ1-1; D is perhaps TRBD1 (5 bases). The length of the CDR3 is 14 residues. Germline values: CDR1 LGHDT, CDR2 YNNKEL (reference sequence). Trimming stripped 5 bases from V and 1 base from J, with 11 bases between. The CDR3 reads CASSARDSNTEAFF. CDR3 coding DNA: TGTGCCAGCAGCGCCCGGGACTCGAACACTGAAGCTTTCTTT.

The genes are TRBV6-2 or TRBV6-3 and TRBJ1-2; D is ambiguous. The germline V gene has CDR1 MNHEY and CDR2 SVGEGT. V was trimmed by 5 bases and J by 3 bases, leaving 10 bases between them. This CDR3 spans 13 amino acids. CDR3 residues: CASSDFLDYGYTF. CDR3 DNA: TGTGCCAGCAGTGACTTCCTAGACTATGGCTACACCTTC.

Turning to this clonotype: At one boundary the junction diverges from the germline segment, which might be a read error. The genes are TRBV9 and TRBJ2-1; possible D gene TRBD2, 6 bases. The germline CDR1 and CDR2 sequences are SGDLS and YYNGEE. This CDR3 comprises 14 residues. The CDR3 nucleotides read TGTGCCAGCATCGTAGACGGGAGCTACAATGAGCAGTTCTTC. This codes for CASIVDGSYNEQFF.

In this sample, this clonotype turned up a few times. The V and J genes are TRBV6-5 and TRBJ2-7; D is possibly TRBD1 (5 bases). Trimming left V 2 bases short and J 3 bases short, with 8 bases between. The CDR3 sequence is 13 residues long. From germline, CDR1 is MNHEY and CDR2 SVGAGI. The CDR3 sequence is CASSYDRDYEQYF. The CDR3 DNA is TGTGCCAGCAGTTACGACAGAGACTACGAGCAGTACTTC.

This sequence joins TRBV7-2 and TRBJ2-5; possible D gene TRBD1, 5 bases. The CDR3 spans 13 residues. V gave up 5 bases and J gave up 6 bases, with 13 bases separating them. Germline CDR1 and CDR2: SGHTA and FQGNSA. The CDR3 here is CASSVGVGQTQYF. The CDR3 DNA is TGTGCCAGCAGCGTAGGGGTCGGCCAGACCCAGTACTTC.